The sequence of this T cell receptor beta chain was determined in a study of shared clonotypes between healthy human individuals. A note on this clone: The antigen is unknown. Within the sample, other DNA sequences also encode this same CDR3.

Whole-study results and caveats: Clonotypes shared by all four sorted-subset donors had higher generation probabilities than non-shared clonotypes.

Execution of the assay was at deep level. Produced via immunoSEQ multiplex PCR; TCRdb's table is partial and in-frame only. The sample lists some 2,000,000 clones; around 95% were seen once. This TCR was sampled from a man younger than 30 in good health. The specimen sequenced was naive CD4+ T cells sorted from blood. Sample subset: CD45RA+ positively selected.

DNA for the CDR3: TGTGCCTGGAGCCTGGGTGGCTCTGGGGCCAACGTCCTGACTTTC. Translated: CAWSLGGSGANVLTF. The rearrangement links TRBV30 to TRBJ2-6, with no clear D. CDR1 and CDR2 (germline): GTSNPN, SVGIG (reference sequence). Between the trimmed V and J ends, which lost 3 bases and 0 bases, there was a span of 9 bases. The CDR3 extends over 15 amino acids.